Presented here are 14 T cell receptor beta chains from one specimen sequenced in a study of blood T cell repertoires in COVID-19. Assay: immunoSEQ multiplex PCR; the TCRdb copy retains only in-frame clones and omits some. The table records approximately 120,000 clones, roughly 90% of them present only once. The sample comprised peripheral blood. The receptor set was obtained from a woman aged 80 or older with acute or convalescent COVID-19.

This clone was seen a single time. The chain uses TRBV29-1 and TRBJ1-5, with D uncertain. Trimming stripped 4 bases from V and 0 bases from J, with 7 bases between. The CDR3 is 13 residues long. The V gene's germline CDR1 is SQVTM and CDR2 ANQGSEA. CDR3 in DNA: TGCAGCGTTGGGCAGAATAGCAATCAGCCCCAGCATTTT. Its protein is CSVGQNSNQPQHF.

This clone appeared a few times. V is TRBV7-3 and J is TRBJ2-1; 7 nucleotides line up with TRBD2. V lost 1 base, J lost 6 bases, and 3 bases stayed unmatched. The CDR3 sequence is 14 residues long. The germline gives CDR1 SGHTA, CDR2 FQGTGA. CDR3 amino acids: CASSLSASGNEQFF. The DNA for the CDR3 is TGTGCCAGCAGCTTAAGTGCTAGCGGCAATGAGCAGTTCTTC.

This chain uses TRBV19 with TRBJ1-1; tentatively, D is TRBD1 (5 bases). CDR3 length: 16 amino acids. V lost 2 bases to trimming and J lost 5 bases, with 18 bases between them. Germline V gene data show CDR1 as LNHDA and CDR2 as SQIVND (reference sequence). The CDR3 DNA sequence: TGTGCCAGTAGTATATGGCAGGGTGGGAAGGGTACTGAAGCTTTCTTT. Translating gives CASSIWQGGKGTEAFF.

The chain is built from TRBV7-2 and TRBJ2-2; D is possibly TRBD2 (6 bases). The V gene lost 2 bases and the J gene lost 8 bases, with 9 bases spanning the gap. Germline-derived CDR1 and CDR2 are SGHTA and FQGNSA. The CDR3 is 13 residues long. This CDR3 reads CASSLRRGGELFF. CDR3 in DNA: TGTGCCAGCAGCTTAAGGAGGGGTGGGGAGCTGTTTTTT.

Only a few counts were recorded for this clone. J is TRBJ2-1 and V is TRBV6-2 or TRBV6-3; 10 bases agree with TRBD2. V dropped 2 bases and J dropped 4; count of bases not matched to a gene: 5. The germline CDR1 and CDR2 sequences are MNHEY and SVGEGT. The CDR3 loop spans 16 amino acids. CDR3 sequence reads: CASSYSTSGAYNEQFF. Here the CDR3 DNA reads TGTGCCAGCAGTTACAGCACTAGCGGGGCTTACAATGAGCAGTTCTTC.

Comments on this clone: Different DNA sequences within this sample yield the same CDR3. The chain couples TRBV6-2 or TRBV6-3 to TRBJ2-6, with 7 bases aligning to TRBD1. This CDR3 is 15 amino acids long. The V gene's germline CDR1 is MNHEY and CDR2 SVGEGT. After removal of 2 bases from V and 2 bases from J, the junction contained 0 bases not matched to a gene. The CDR3 protein is CASSYDRAGANVLTF. The CDR3 DNA reads TGTGCCAGCAGTTACGACAGGGCTGGGGCCAACGTCCTGACTTTC.

This chain joins TRBV7-8 and TRBJ2-5; 7 positions agree with TRBD1. The CDR3 is 13 residues long. The V and J ends lost 5 bases and 2 bases, in that order; junction bases with no gene match: 2. The germline V gene has CDR1 SGHVS and CDR2 FQNEAQ. The CDR3 sequence: CASSRGQQETQYF. The CDR3 bases are TGTGCCAGCAGCCGGGGACAGCAAGAGACCCAGTACTTC.

This rearrangement joins TRBV3-1 (or the pseudogene TRBV3-2) to TRBJ1-4; perhaps TRBD1 as D (5 bases). This CDR3 has 13 residues. From germline, CDR1 is LGHDT and CDR2 YNNKEL (reference sequence). The germline V and J ends were trimmed by 6 bases and 2 bases, with 7 bases remaining between them. This CDR3 reads CASRGLTNEKLFF. The CDR3 DNA sequence: TGTGCCAGCAGGGGGCTGACTAATGAAAAACTGTTTTTT.

This clone has a handful of counts. The J gene is TRBJ1-6, the V gene TRBV27, with D hard to call. The CDR3 length is 13 residues. The ends were cut back, 3 bases at V and 10 bases at J, with 10 bases in the middle. Germline V gene sequence: CDR1 MNHEY, CDR2 SMNVEV (reference sequence). CDR3: CASSLVERSPLHF. CDR3 nucleotides: TGTGCCAGCAGTTTGGTTGAGCGATCACCCCTCCACTTT.

The chain joins TRBV5-1 to TRBJ1-3; 10 positions agree with TRBD1. J was trimmed by 4 bases and V by 4 bases; bases with no gene match: 5. In germline, CDR1 is SGHRS, CDR2 YFSETQ. This CDR3 has 15 amino acids. The CDR3 DNA is TGCGCCAGCAGCCTCGACAGGGGGCAGGGAAACACCATATATTTT. It yields the protein CASSLDRGQGNTIYF.

V and J are TRBV9 and TRBJ2-1, with TRBD2 identical over 9 bases. The V gene's germline CDR1 is SGDLS and CDR2 YYNGEE. Trimming removed 0 bases from V and 4 bases from J; junction bases left unmatched: 8. This CDR3 spans 17 amino acids. The CDR3 spells CASSVGVSGGPYNEQFF. The CDR3 region has the DNA TGTGCCAGCAGCGTAGGAGTTAGCGGGGGACCTTACAATGAGCAGTTCTTC.

This clone showed up just once. CDR3 protein: CASSLAGGSRGYTF. The CDR3 nucleotides read TGTGCCAGCAGCTTGGCAGGGGGTTCGAGAGGCTACACCTTC. The rearrangement uses TRBV5-4 and TRBJ1-2; TRBD1 agrees at 7 bases. V was clipped by 0 bases and J by 8 bases; unmatched bases: 7. The CDR3 extends over 14 amino acids. In germline, CDR1 is SGHNT, CDR2 YYREEE (reference sequence).

V usage is TRBV4-2 and J usage is TRBJ2-3; 10 bases are shared with TRBD2. The germline V gene encodes CDR1 LGHNA and CDR2 YNFKEQ. After removal of 1 base from V and 7 bases from J, the junction contained 8 bases not matched to a gene. The CDR3 has 16 amino acids. The CDR3 sequence is CASSQGVAGGGNTQYF. The CDR3, as DNA: TGTGCCAGCAGCCAAGGGGTAGCGGGGGGAGGGAATACGCAGTATTTT.

In this sample, this clone turned up a few times. The chain has TRBV5-1 and TRBJ1-4; TRBD1 agrees at 10 bases. CDR1 is SGHRS and CDR2 is YFSETQ in the germline V gene. There are 14 residues in the CDR3. The trim removed 4 bases at V and 8 bases at J, leaving 5 bases unmatched. CDR3 sequence: CASSPGTGEEKLFF. The CDR3 nucleotides read TGCGCCAGCAGCCCCGGGACAGGGGAAGAAAAACTGTTTTTT.